Listed here are 31 T cell receptor beta chains from one sample, sequenced in a study of blood T cell repertoires in COVID-19. Repertoires were generated with immunoSEQ multiplex PCR, while TCRdb's copy carries only in-frame clones and drops some. The sample includes hundreds of thousands of clones, around 90% seen only once; the top ten take about 6%. Sequenced material: peripheral blood. These receptors all come from a man aged 60 to 75 who had recovered from COVID-19.

The chain carries TRBV6-5 and TRBJ1-5; D is unclear. Germline V gene data show CDR1 as MNHEY and CDR2 as SVGAGI. V gave up 0 bases and J gave up 4 bases, with 13 bases separating them. The CDR3 extends over 16 amino acids. The CDR3 nucleotides are TGTGCCAGCAGTTACTCGAGTTCAGGCGCTAATCAGCCCCAGCATTTT. Amino acid sequence: CASSYSSSGANQPQHF.

This chain connects TRBV2 to TRBJ2-3, with 8 bases fitting TRBD2. The CDR3 sequence is 16 residues long. The V and J ends lost 4 bases and 4 bases, in that order; junction bases with no gene match: 10. Germline CDR1 SNHLY, CDR2 FYNNEI. For the CDR3, the DNA is TGTGCCAGCAGTGGTAGTAAGGGACTAGTGTCAGATACGCAGTATTTT. Translating it yields CASSGSKGLVSDTQYF. The variable domain in full, with the rest retrieved from reference TRBV2 and TRBJ2-3, is EPEVTQTPSHQVTQMGQEVILRCVPISNHLYFYWYRQILGQKVEFLVSFYNNEISEKSEIFDDQFSVERPDGSNFTLKIRSTKLEDSAMYFCASSGSKGLVSDTQYFGPGTRLTVL.

This clone was recorded once. DNA of the CDR3: TGTGCCAGCAGCTTACTGGGACAGGGTTCTGGGGCCAACGTCCTGACTTTC. Translating gives CASSLLGQGSGANVLTF. V gene TRBV7-3 combines with J gene TRBJ2-6; 9 nucleotides agree with TRBD1. The CDR3 consists of 17 residues. From germline, CDR1 is SGHTA and CDR2 FQGTGA. V gave up 2 bases and J gave up 1 base; unmatched junction bases: 3.

This clone was observed once. The V and J genes are TRBV18 and TRBJ2-4, with 14 bases matching TRBD2. Germline V lookup: CDR1 KGHSH, CDR2 LQKENI. V lost 8 bases to trimming and J lost 2 bases; unmatched junction nucleotides: 8. The CDR3 sequence is 17 residues long. This chain's CDR3 is CASPGTSGRGTKNIQYF. CDR3 bases: TGTGCCAGCCCAGGGACTAGCGGGAGAGGGACCAAAAACATTCAGTACTTC.

This chain uses TRBV15 with TRBJ2-3; D gene ambiguous. CDR3 length equals 15 residues. The V end was cut by 2 bases, the J end by 8 bases, with 17 bases between. Germline V gene data show CDR1 as LNHNV and CDR2 as YYDKDF (reference sequence). CDR3 region: CATSRQRDFIATQYF. In DNA form, the CDR3 reads TGTGCCACCAGCAGACAAAGAGATTTCATTGCTACGCAGTATTTT.

The CDR3 DNA is TGTGCCAGCAGCTTGGGACAGGGGGCTTATGGCTACACCTTC. As protein: CASSLGQGAYGYTF. The chain carries TRBV9 and TRBJ1-2, with TRBD1 identical over 12 bases. Trimming removed 4 bases from V and 5 bases from J; junction bases left unmatched: 3. CDR1 SGDLS and CDR2 YYNGEE come from the germline V gene. The CDR3 runs to 14 residues.

The chain employs TRBV19 and TRBJ1-5, with D unclear. Trimming shortened V by 4 bases and J by 7 bases, and 17 bases separated the two germline ends. There are 15 residues in the CDR3. Germline V CDR1 and CDR2: LNHDA, SQIVND (reference sequence). CDR3: CASSTSGGWRQPQHF. In DNA form, the CDR3 reads TGTGCCAGTAGTACGTCGGGAGGGTGGCGGCAGCCCCAGCATTTT.

The rearrangement joins TRBV19 to TRBJ1-1; 8 bases match TRBD1. The germline V gene encodes CDR1 LNHDA and CDR2 SQIVND (reference sequence). V dropped 8 bases and J dropped 11; count of bases not matched to a gene: 13. The CDR3 totals 13 residues. This CDR3 is CASSRTGSWYAFF. In DNA, the CDR3 is TGTGCCAGTTCTAGGACAGGGTCGTGGTATGCTTTCTTT.

The chain combines TRBV25-1 with TRBJ2-7; 9 bases line up with TRBD1. Germline loops: CDR1 MGHDK, CDR2 SYGVNS. V gave up 4 bases and J gave up 5 bases; unmatched junction bases: 12. The CDR3 runs 16 residues. The CDR3 loop is CASSAITGTGIDEQYF. CDR3 coding DNA: TGTGCCAGCAGTGCGATAACCGGGACAGGGATAGACGAGCAGTACTTC.

The chain couples TRBV4-1 to TRBJ2-3; D gene ambiguous. The germline CDR1 and CDR2 sequences are MGHRA and YSYEKL. V shed 1 base and J shed 4 bases, with 6 bases lying between them. This CDR3 region has 13 residues. As DNA, the CDR3 is TGCGCCAGCAGCCAAGTCCAGGCAGATACGCAGTATTTT. Its translation: CASSQVQADTQYF.

The gene calls are TRBV5-1 and TRBJ2-1; the D gene is possibly TRBD1 (6 bases). Germline CDR1 SGHRS, CDR2 YFSETQ. The CDR3 covers 14 residues. V was clipped by 6 bases and J by 7 bases, with 17 bases between them. CDR3 amino acids: CASTTRGWENEQFF. The CDR3 region has the DNA TGCGCCAGCACCACTAGGGGGTGGGAGAATGAGCAGTTCTTC.

This rearrangement joins TRBV10-3 to TRBJ2-7, with TRBD1 identical over 10 bases. V was pared by 6 bases and J by 1 base, with 6 bases of the junction left unmatched. Germline-derived CDR1 and CDR2 are ENHRY and SYGVKD. The CDR3 is 15 residues long. CDR3 in amino acids: CAISPRDRGSYEQYF. As DNA, the CDR3 is TGTGCCATCAGCCCCCGGGACAGGGGTTCCTACGAGCAGTACTTC.

J is TRBJ2-2 and V is TRBV3-1 (or the pseudogene TRBV3-2), with 9 bases fitting TRBD2. The CDR3 runs to 15 residues. Trimming at V came to 0 bases and at J to 7 bases, leaving 3 bases not matched to a gene. The germline CDR1 and CDR2 sequences are LGHDT and YNNKEL (reference sequence). The CDR3 sequence is CASSQDWRGGGELFF. CDR3 nucleotides: TGTGCCAGCAGCCAAGATTGGCGGGGGGGCGGGGAGCTGTTTTTT.

In this sample, this clone turned up once. The rearrangement uses TRBV19 and TRBJ2-6; a weak D match, TRBD1 (6 bases). The ends were cut back, 6 bases at V and 0 bases at J, with 9 bases in the middle. Looked up from germline, CDR1 is LNHDA and CDR2 is SQIVND (reference sequence). CDR3 length equals 15 residues. The CDR3: CASRVGGSGANVLTF. The DNA for the CDR3 is TGTGCCAGTAGGGTAGGGGGCTCTGGGGCCAACGTCCTGACTTTC.

The CDR3 bases are TGTGCCAGCAGTTACCGAGGACAGGGGGCGAACGAGCAGTACTTC. Translated: CASSYRGQGANEQYF. The V and J genes are TRBV6-6 and TRBJ2-7, with TRBD1 matching over 11 bases. With V trimmed by 2 bases and J by 5 bases, 5 bases remained unmatched. The germline CDR1 and CDR2 sequences are MNHNY and SVGAGI (reference sequence). The CDR3 is 15 residues long.

This rearrangement joins TRBV11-2 to TRBJ1-3, with 7 bases aligning to TRBD1. The CDR3 consists of 15 residues. From germline, CDR1 is SGHAT and CDR2 FQNNGV. The J segment lost 5 bases and the V segment lost 6 bases, leaving 10 bases of the junction unmatched. The CDR3 DNA sequence: TGTGCCAGCAGTCCATCACAGGGGAGGCGAAACACCATATATTTT. This gives the protein CASSPSQGRRNTIYF.

The V and J genes are TRBV10-1 and TRBJ2-7; weak D call: TRBD1 (5 bases). Per germline, CDR1 WNHNN and CDR2 SYGVQD (reference sequence). The CDR3 is made up of 15 amino acids. V shed 5 bases and J shed 6 bases, with 20 bases lying between them. The CDR3 reads CASSHRISYDFEQYF. CDR3 nucleotide sequence: TGCGCCAGCAGTCACAGGATCTCCTACGATTTCGAGCAGTACTTC.

CDR3 loop: CASTRGARYTYEQYF. In nucleotides, the CDR3 is TGTGCCAGCACCCGGGGTGCCAGGTATACCTACGAGCAGTACTTC. This chain joins TRBV21-1 and TRBJ2-7; the D call TRBD2 from the table was never checked on the DNA. TRBV21-1 is assigned pseudogene status. The CDR3 contains 15 residues.

This sequence joins TRBV13 and TRBJ2-5, with TRBD1 identical over 10 bases. The CDR3 is 15 amino acids. V dropped 5 bases and J dropped 7; count of bases not matched to a gene: 10. Germline V gene lookup returns CDR1 PRHDT and CDR2 FYEKMQ (reference sequence). The CDR3 spells CASSLSGTGVGTQYF. Written as DNA, the CDR3 is TGTGCCAGCAGCCTATCCGGGACAGGGGTCGGGACCCAGTACTTC.

The rearrangement links TRBV4-1 to TRBJ2-1; 7 nucleotides line up with TRBD2. CDR3 length equals 16 residues. Per germline, CDR1 MGHRA and CDR2 YSYEKL. Trimming at V came to 3 bases and at J to 9 bases, leaving 14 bases not matched to a gene. The CDR3 coding sequence is TGCGCCAGCAGCCAGCCCCGGGCGGGCGGGAGACGTGAGCAGTTCTTC. Protein product: CASSQPRAGGRREQFF.

This clone was counted only a few times. The rearrangement uses TRBV9 and TRBJ1-2; 8 bases fit TRBD1. CDR3 size: 14 residues. J lost 6 bases, V lost 4 bases, and 8 bases had no gene match. Germline CDR1 is SGDLS and CDR2 is YYNGEE. The CDR3 loop reads CASSRTGSGHGYTF. Written as DNA, the CDR3 is TGTGCCAGCAGCCGGACAGGGAGCGGGCATGGCTACACCTTC.

The chain uses TRBV7-2 and TRBJ2-3; a weak D match, TRBD2 (6 bases). The V end was cut by 6 bases, the J end by 0 bases, with 10 bases between. The germline gives CDR1 SGHTA, CDR2 FQGNSA. This CDR3 region has 14 residues. Here the CDR3 reads CASRTSPSTDTQYF. DNA for the CDR3: TGTGCCAGCAGAACTAGCCCTAGCACAGATACGCAGTATTTT.

The V call is TRBV5-1, the J call TRBJ1-1, with D tentatively TRBD1 (6 bases). With 3 bases removed from V and 1 base from J, the gap between germline ends came to 10 bases. Germline lookup yields CDR1 SGHRS and CDR2 YFSETQ. This CDR3 comprises 14 residues. CDR3 in amino acids: CASSSHRENTEAFF. CDR3 sequence (DNA): TGCGCCAGCAGCTCCCACAGGGAGAACACTGAAGCTTTCTTT.

The V gene is TRBV13, the J gene TRBJ2-7; 9 bases match TRBD2. J was trimmed by 2 bases and V by 4 bases; bases with no gene match: 6. Germline V lookup: CDR1 PRHDT, CDR2 FYEKMQ (reference sequence). The CDR3 contains 15 residues. In nucleotides, the CDR3 is TGTGCCAGCAGCTCCCTGACTAGCGGAACCTACGAGCAGTACTTC. Protein sequence: CASSSLTSGTYEQYF. The complete variable domain, with remaining parts taken from reference TRBV13 and TRBJ2-7, reads AAGVIQSPRHLIKEKRETATLKCYPIPRHDTVYWYQQGPGQDPQFLISFYEKMQSDKGSIPDRFSAQQFSDYHSELNMSSLELGDSALYFCASSSLTSGTYEQYFGPGTRLTVT.

V usage is TRBV9 and J usage is TRBJ2-1; maybe TRBD2 (5 bases). Trimming stripped 3 bases from V and 0 bases from J, with 10 bases between. This CDR3 comprises 15 residues. Germline V gene lookup returns CDR1 SGDLS and CDR2 YYNGEE. DNA for the CDR3: TGTGCCAGCAGCGCTAGCAGCTTCTCCTACAATGAGCAGTTCTTC. Translation: CASSASSFSYNEQFF.

V gene TRBV4-2 combines with J gene TRBJ1-4, with a tentative D call TRBD1 (5 bases). Germline V gene data show CDR1 as LGHNA and CDR2 as YNFKEQ. CDR3 length equals 14 residues. Trimming removed 1 base from V and 9 bases from J, with 12 bases in between. The CDR3 spells CASSQGGGSQKLFF. CDR3 DNA sequence: TGTGCCAGCAGCCAAGGGGGGGGATCTCAAAAACTGTTTTTT.

The J gene is TRBJ2-2, the V gene TRBV29-1, with 8 bases fitting TRBD1. J lost 7 bases, V lost 5 bases, and 6 bases had no gene match. Germline lookup yields CDR1 SQVTM and CDR2 ANQGSEA. The CDR3 extends over 13 amino acids. CDR3 in DNA: TGCAGCGTTCGGACAGGGTCGGACGGGGAGCTGTTTTTT. Amino acid sequence: CSVRTGSDGELFF.

The chain couples TRBV20-1 to TRBJ2-3; the D gene is possibly TRBD2 (6 bases). The germline gives CDR1 DFQATT, CDR2 SNEGSKA (reference sequence). The germline V and J ends were trimmed by 3 bases and 1 base, with 11 bases remaining between them. This CDR3 is 14 amino acids long. The CDR3 spells CSASDAGRTDTQYF. DNA for the CDR3: TGCAGTGCTAGTGATGCGGGGCGCACAGATACGCAGTATTTT.

V is TRBV9 and J is TRBJ2-7; 11 bases are a match to TRBD1. The length of the CDR3 is 14 residues. The V gene's germline CDR1 is SGDLS and CDR2 YYNGEE. Trimming removed 1 base from V and 5 bases from J; junction bases left unmatched: 2. The CDR3 here is CASSVRTGGHEQYF. The DNA of the CDR3 is TGTGCCAGCAGCGTAAGGACAGGGGGCCACGAGCAGTACTTC.

The genes are TRBV6-4 and TRBJ2-5; 7 bases agree with TRBD1. J lost 7 bases, V lost 4 bases, and 12 bases had no gene match. The CDR3 is 15 residues long. Germline lookup yields CDR1 MRHNA and CDR2 SNTAGT. Here the CDR3 DNA reads TGTGCCAGCAGTGCCCTAAACAGGGGAGATGGGACCCAGTACTTC. This gives the protein CASSALNRGDGTQYF.

The chain carries TRBV5-1 and TRBJ2-1, with D perhaps matching TRBD2 (5 bases). The germline gives CDR1 SGHRS, CDR2 YFSETQ. V shed 0 bases and J shed 5 bases, with 21 bases lying between them. The CDR3 is made up of 18 amino acids. The DNA for the CDR3 is TGCGCCAGCAGCTTGGCCAGGTCTAGCCCTGAGAGGAACAATGAGCAGTTCTTC. Amino acid sequence: CASSLARSSPERNNEQFF.